This T cell receptor beta chain was sequenced for a study of Ad26.COV2.S vaccination and SARS-CoV-2 variants. Findings and caveats of the study: TCR breadth and depth analyses may have underestimated total T cell responses.

Treatment defined: 15 to 20 received Ad26.COV2.S at low or high dose, single or two shots; about 5 received placebo; per-sample allocation not given. It was on day 63 after the first vaccine or placebo injection that samples were taken. Profiled with immunoSEQ multiplex PCR; TCRdb holds only in-frame clones, not every one. The repertoire includes some 250,000 clones, roughly 90% of them detected once, and around 10% sits in the top ten. V trimming: 2 bases; J trimming: 3 bases; junction bases outside the gene matches: 5. Germline lookup yields CDR1 ENHRY and CDR2 SYGVKD. This CDR3 is built from 16 residues. Turning to this clone: Its antigen is still unknown.

The specimen comprised peripheral blood, sampled in a trial of Ad26.COV2.S vaccine versus placebo. The receptor was isolated from a person between 18 and 65 years old who received the Ad26.COV2.S COVID-19 vaccine or a placebo. The chain couples TRBV10-3 to TRBJ2-2, with 8 bases identical to TRBD1. The CDR3 DNA reads TGTGCCATCAGTGAGCGGACAGGGTGGGACACCGGGGAGCTGTTTTTT. This gives the protein CAISERTGWDTGELFF.